Listed below are T cell receptor beta chains from one sample, sequenced in a study of shared clonotypes between healthy human individuals. This table comes from immunoSEQ multiplex PCR, and its TCRdb copy is limited to in-frame clones, with some not included. The repertoire has roughly 1,500,000 clones, 98% of them found once; the top ten carry 0.4% to 0.55%. The sequencing sample was made of naive CD4+ T cells sorted from blood. The source of these receptors is a man aged 25-45 years in good health. Both conserved end residues are part of each CDR3. D genes are given only for firm matches. Clone sizes are given selectively: once, few, many, or a class where the clone is expanded.

CDR3 length: 13
J gene: TRBJ2-7
V gene: TRBV15
D gene: .
clone size: .
CDR3 DNA: TGTGCCACCAGCAGTCGACAGTCTGGCGAGCAGTACTTC
CDR3 protein: CATSSRQSGEQYF

CDR3 length: 13
J gene: TRBJ2-7
V gene: TRBV2
D gene: TRBD1
clone size: .
CDR3 DNA: TGTGCCAGCTCGGAGGACAGGGATAACGAGCAGTACTTC
CDR3 protein: CASSEDRDNEQYF

CDR3 length: 16
J gene: TRBJ2-3
V gene: TRBV19
D gene: .
clone size: .
CDR3 DNA: TGTGCCAGTAGGGACATCCTACGTGGGAGTGCAGATACGCAGTATTTT
CDR3 protein: CASRDILRGSADTQYF

CDR3 length: 12
J gene: TRBJ2-5
V gene: TRBV29-1
D gene: .
clone size: .
CDR3 DNA: TGCAGCGCTGTCCCCCCCGAGGAGACCCAGTACTTC
CDR3 protein: CSAVPPEETQYF

CDR3 length: 16
J gene: TRBJ2-1
V gene: TRBV11-2
D gene: TRBD2
clone size: .
CDR3 DNA: TGTGCCAGCAGCTTAGGTCGAGGACTAGAGTACAATGAGCAGTTCTTC
CDR3 protein: CASSLGRGLEYNEQFF

CDR3 length: 13
J gene: TRBJ1-1
V gene: TRBV6-1
D gene: TRBD1
clone size: .
CDR3 DNA: TGTGCCAGCAGTGAAGCCAGGGGGCTCGGAGCTTTCTTT
CDR3 protein: CASSEARGLGAFF

CDR3 length: 15
J gene: TRBJ1-2
V gene: TRBV27
D gene: .
clone size: .
CDR3 DNA: TGTGCCAGCAGTCAAACTCGGACGTTGTCGCGAGGCTACACCTTC
CDR3 protein: CASSQTRTLSRGYTF

CDR3 length: 16
J gene: TRBJ2-2
V gene: TRBV5-1
D gene: TRBD1
clone size: .
CDR3 DNA: TGCGCCAGCAGCGACGGGACAGGGGTCGGCACCGGGGAGCTGTTTTTT
CDR3 protein: CASSDGTGVGTGELFF

CDR3 length: 15
J gene: TRBJ1-1
V gene: TRBV11-2
D gene: .
clone size: .
CDR3 DNA: TGTGCCAGCACACTTCTAGAGCAGGGGTACACTGAAGCTTTCTTT
CDR3 protein: CASTLLEQGYTEAFF

CDR3 length: 13
J gene: TRBJ2-5
V gene: TRBV5-1
D gene: .
clone size: .
CDR3 DNA: TGCGCCAGCAGCTTCGGCCAGCAAGAGACCCAGTACTTC
CDR3 protein: CASSFGQQETQYF

CDR3 length: 15
J gene: TRBJ2-1
V gene: TRBV5-8
D gene: .
clone size: .
CDR3 DNA: TGTGCCAGCAGCACCGGACGGGACGACTACAATGAGCAGTTCTTC
CDR3 protein: CASSTGRDDYNEQFF

CDR3 length: 22
J gene: TRBJ2-7
V gene: TRBV6-4
D gene: .
clone size: .
CDR3 DNA: TGTGCCAGCAGTGACTCGAAACGAAGCCGACTGGCTGGTCCGGCACAACTCTACGAGCAGTACTTC
CDR3 protein: CASSDSKRSRLAGPAQLYEQYF

CDR3 length: 13
J gene: TRBJ2-2
V gene: TRBV6-6
D gene: .
clone size: once
CDR3 DNA: TGTGCCAGCAGTCCCGGAAACACCGGGGAGCTGTTTTTT
CDR3 protein: CASSPGNTGELFF

CDR3 length: 12
J gene: TRBJ2-7
V gene: TRBV28
D gene: .
clone size: once
CDR3 DNA: TGTGCCAGCAGTTCGGATCGCTACGAGCAGTACTTC
CDR3 protein: CASSSDRYEQYF

CDR3 length: 15
J gene: TRBJ2-7
V gene: TRBV11-2
D gene: TRBD1
clone size: .
CDR3 DNA: TGTGCCAGCAGCTTAATTAGGGGGCCCCTTTCCGAGCAGTACTTC
CDR3 protein: CASSLIRGPLSEQYF

CDR3 length: 13
J gene: TRBJ1-3
V gene: TRBV18
D gene: .
clone size: .
CDR3 DNA: TGTGCCAGCTCACAACCCGACGGAAACACCATATATTTT
CDR3 protein: CASSQPDGNTIYF

CDR3 length: 13
J gene: TRBJ1-5
V gene: TRBV19
D gene: .
clone size: .
CDR3 DNA: TGTGCCAGTAGTATAGATAGGGATCAGCCCCAGCATTTT
CDR3 protein: CASSIDRDQPQHF

CDR3 length: 13
J gene: TRBJ1-1
V gene: TRBV29-1
D gene: TRBD1
clone size: .
CDR3 DNA: TGCAGCGTTGACCTCGGGGGACAGATCGGGGCTTTCTTT
CDR3 protein: CSVDLGGQIGAFF

CDR3 length: 15
J gene: TRBJ1-2
V gene: TRBV14
D gene: .
clone size: once
CDR3 DNA: TGTGCCAGCAGCCAAGATTGGGGAATGGGCTATGGCTACACCTTC
CDR3 protein: CASSQDWGMGYGYTF

CDR3 length: 15
J gene: TRBJ2-3
V gene: TRBV4-3
D gene: TRBD2
clone size: .
CDR3 DNA: TGCGCCAGCAGCCAAGCCGGGACTAGAAGAGATACGCAGTATTTT
CDR3 protein: CASSQAGTRRDTQYF

CDR3 length: 13
J gene: TRBJ2-2
V gene: TRBV15
D gene: TRBD2
clone size: .
CDR3 DNA: TGTGCCACGAGCGGGGTGAACACCGGGGAGCTGTTTTTT
CDR3 protein: CATSGVNTGELFF

CDR3 length: 14
J gene: TRBJ2-1
V gene: TRBV4-3
D gene: .
clone size: .
CDR3 DNA: TGCGCCAGCAGCCAAGATCGAGGGTACAATGAGCAGTTCTTC
CDR3 protein: CASSQDRGYNEQFF

CDR3 length: 14
J gene: TRBJ2-7
V gene: TRBV5-1
D gene: TRBD2
clone size: .
CDR3 DNA: TGCGCCAGCAGCGAAAGCGGGAGTATCCACGAGCAGTACTTC
CDR3 protein: CASSESGSIHEQYF

CDR3 length: 15
J gene: TRBJ2-7
V gene: TRBV2
D gene: .
clone size: .
CDR3 DNA: TGTGCCAGCATGCCCGGCGGGGTGAGCTCCTACGAGCAGTACTTC
CDR3 protein: CASMPGGVSSYEQYF

CDR3 length: 18
J gene: TRBJ2-7
V gene: TRBV11-2
D gene: TRBD2
clone size: .
CDR3 DNA: TGTGCCAGCAGCCATACCCAGATGACTAGCGGGAGAACTTACGAGCAGTACTTC
CDR3 protein: CASSHTQMTSGRTYEQYF

CDR3 length: 16
J gene: TRBJ2-1
V gene: TRBV27
D gene: TRBD2
clone size: .
CDR3 DNA: TGTGCCAGCAGTTTACTAGCGGGAGGACTCTACAATGAGCAGTTCTTC
CDR3 protein: CASSLLAGGLYNEQFF

CDR3 length: 16
J gene: TRBJ2-3
V gene: TRBV4-2
D gene: TRBD1
clone size: .
CDR3 DNA: TGTGCCAGCAGCCAAGTTACAGGGGGAAGCACAGATACGCAGTATTTT
CDR3 protein: CASSQVTGGSTDTQYF

CDR3 length: 13
J gene: TRBJ1-2
V gene: TRBV5-1
D gene: .
clone size: few
CDR3 DNA: TGCGCCAGCAGCTTGGAAGGGGTTTTCGGCTACACCTTC
CDR3 protein: CASSLEGVFGYTF

CDR3 length: 13
J gene: TRBJ1-4
V gene: TRBV27
D gene: TRBD1
clone size: once
CDR3 DNA: TGTGCCAGCAGTCCGTCCGACAGGGGTTTAAGGTTTTTT
CDR3 protein: CASSPSDRGLRFF

CDR3 length: 15
J gene: TRBJ1-4
V gene: TRBV25-1
D gene: TRBD1
clone size: .
CDR3 DNA: TGTGCCAGCAGTAAAAGGACAGGGTGGGATGAAAAACTGTTTTTT
CDR3 protein: CASSKRTGWDEKLFF

CDR3 length: 15
J gene: TRBJ2-1
V gene: TRBV9
D gene: TRBD1
clone size: .
CDR3 DNA: TGTGCCAGCAGCGTCGACAGGGGATTTTACAATGAGCAGTTCTTC
CDR3 protein: CASSVDRGFYNEQFF

CDR3 length: 14
J gene: TRBJ2-3
V gene: TRBV5-1
D gene: .
clone size: .
CDR3 DNA: TGCGCCAGCAGCTCATCCGGTTCCGGAGATACGCAGTATTTT
CDR3 protein: CASSSSGSGDTQYF

CDR3 length: 14
J gene: TRBJ2-1
V gene: TRBV28
D gene: TRBD1
clone size: .
CDR3 DNA: TGTGCCACCGTGGACAGGGTAACCTACAATGAGCAGTTCTTC
CDR3 protein: CATVDRVTYNEQFF

CDR3 length: 14
J gene: TRBJ2-3
V gene: TRBV5-1
D gene: TRBD1
clone size: once
CDR3 DNA: TGCGCCAGCAGCTTGACAGGGGTCGAAGATACGCAGTATTTT
CDR3 protein: CASSLTGVEDTQYF

CDR3 length: 14
J gene: TRBJ2-2
V gene: TRBV10-3
D gene: TRBD2
clone size: .
CDR3 DNA: TGTGCCATCGGACTAGCGGGGGCGACCGGGGAGCTGTTTTTT
CDR3 protein: CAIGLAGATGELFF